These 29 T cell receptor beta chains were all obtained from the same sample, sequenced in a study of PD-1 blockade in classical Hodgkin lymphoma. All the patients suffered relapse after autologous stem cell transplantation, and brentuximab vedotin exposure differed. TCRdb's copy holds only in-frame clones and misses some; the assay was immunoSEQ multiplex PCR. The sample has around 43,000 clones; about 77% are singletons. Sequencing used peripheral blood mononuclear cells (PBMCs), obtained at baseline. The receptor source for this set is a human donor with classical Hodgkin lymphoma.

This clone was detected a few times. J is TRBJ2-1 and V is TRBV6-5; perhaps D is TRBD1 or TRBD2 (6 bases each). Trimming removed 2 bases at V and 7 bases at J, with 12 bases between. Germline V gene sequence: CDR1 MNHEY, CDR2 SVGAGI. CDR3 length: 14 amino acids. The DNA for the CDR3 is TGTGCCAGCAGTTACAGGGGGGAAATTAATGAGCAGTTCTTC. Its protein product is CASSYRGEINEQFF.

As concerns this clone: A far larger clone is off by one base, so a read error is likely. V is TRBV5-6 and J is TRBJ1-6; D gene uncertain. The CDR3 totals 12 residues. Germline V lookup: CDR1 SGHDT, CDR2 YYEEEE. V shed 0 bases and J shed 9 bases, with 4 bases lying between them. The CDR3 loop reads CASSLGGSPLHF. In DNA, the CDR3 is TGTGCCAGCAGCTTGGGAGGTTCACCCCTCCACTTT.

The chain combines TRBV6-1 with TRBJ1-5, with a tentative D call TRBD1 (6 bases). The CDR3 length is 15 residues. V lost 6 bases, J lost 0 bases, and 12 bases lay in between. Germline V gene lookup returns CDR1 MNHNS and CDR2 SASEGT. DNA for the CDR3: TGTGCCAGCAGCGTGGGACACCATAGCAATCAGCCCCAGCATTTT. Its translation is CASSVGHHSNQPQHF.

CDR3 amino acids: CASSLAEGQAFF. In DNA, the CDR3 is TGTGCCAGCAGCTTGGCCGAAGGGCAAGCTTTCTTT. V gene TRBV5-6 combines with J gene TRBJ1-1; D remains unclear. Germline loops: CDR1 SGHDT, CDR2 YYEEEE. V lost 0 bases to trimming and J lost 9 bases, with 9 bases between them. The CDR3 has 12 residues.

This clone was counted between two and nine times. The chain combines TRBV5-6 with TRBJ1-5; D ambiguous. CDR1 SGHDT and CDR2 YYEEEE come from the germline V gene. The CDR3 covers 16 residues. V was trimmed by 0 bases and J by 0 bases, leaving 10 bases between them. The CDR3 DNA follows: TGTGCCAGCAGCTTGGGGGCGGATATTAGCAATCAGCCCCAGCATTTT. As protein: CASSLGADISNQPQHF.

The CDR3 region is CSARQGDYGYTF. The CDR3 DNA sequence: TGCAGCGCCCGACAGGGGGACTATGGCTACACCTTC. This rearrangement joins TRBV29-1 to TRBJ1-2, with TRBD1 matching over 9 bases. The CDR3 contains 12 residues. The V gene's germline CDR1 is SQVTM and CDR2 ANQGSEA. Losses at the gene ends were 7 bases for V and 3 bases for J; bases not matched to a gene: 3.

This chain's CDR3 is CASSLFPGLGTDTQYF. The CDR3 DNA sequence: TGTGCCAGCAGCCTCTTTCCGGGACTCGGTACAGATACGCAGTATTTT. The V and J genes are TRBV7-9 and TRBJ2-3, with D possibly matching TRBD2 (6 bases). The CDR3 runs 16 residues. V lost 5 bases and J 3 bases, leaving 18 bases between the germline ends. CDR1 and CDR2 from the germline V gene are SEHNR and FQNEAQ (reference sequence).

The CDR3 sequence is CASRRGMPKAFF. The CDR3, as DNA: TGTGCCAGCCGGAGGGGGATGCCGAAAGCTTTCTTT. The chain couples TRBV2 to TRBJ1-1; tentatively, D is TRBD1 (6 bases). With 8 bases removed from V and 9 bases from J, the gap between germline ends came to 16 bases. The CDR3 contains 12 residues. Germline CDR1 SNHLY, CDR2 FYNNEI. The full variable domain, completed using reference TRBV2 and TRBJ1-1, is EPEVTQTPSHQVTQMGQEVILRCVPISNHLYFYWYRQILGQKVEFLVSFYNNEISEKSEIFDDQFSVERPDGSNFTLKIRSTKLEDSAMYFCASRRGMPKAFFGQGTRLTVV.

The J gene is TRBJ2-5, the V gene TRBV11-2; 11 bases map to TRBD2. The CDR3 extends over 16 amino acids. In germline, CDR1 is SGHAT, CDR2 FQNNGV. Trimming at V came to 5 bases and at J to 1 base, leaving 6 bases not matched to a gene. The CDR3 coding sequence is TGTGCCAGCAGCATCCTTGGGACTAGCGGCCAAGAGACCCAGTACTTC. Translation: CASSILGTSGQETQYF.

A few counts support this clone. The J gene is TRBJ2-1, the V gene TRBV25-1, with D perhaps matching TRBD2 (6 bases). Germline CDR1 is MGHDK and CDR2 is SYGVNS. This CDR3 has 13 residues. Trimming stripped 3 bases from V and 8 bases from J, with 11 bases between. Here the CDR3 reads CASSDGGQDEQFF. DNA of the CDR3: TGTGCCAGCAGTGACGGGGGTCAGGATGAGCAGTTCTTC.

The table lists this clone with many counts. V is TRBV10-2 and J is TRBJ2-7; D possibly matches TRBD1 or TRBD2 (5 bases each). Germline-derived CDR1 and CDR2 are WSHSY and SAAADI. The CDR3 sequence is 13 residues long. Trimming cost V 7 bases and J 2 bases, with 12 bases left between them. Here the CDR3 reads CASNGGRTYEQYF. In DNA, the CDR3 is TGCGCCAGCAATGGGGGACGCACCTACGAGCAGTACTTC.

The chain recombines TRBV9 with TRBJ2-7; tentative D call: TRBD2 (7 bases). Per the germline V gene, CDR1 is SGDLS and CDR2 is YYNGEE. The CDR3 runs to 13 residues. V lost 4 bases and J 6 bases, leaving 14 bases between the germline ends. CDR3 sequence: CASSWGGGSEQYF. The CDR3 DNA is TGTGCCAGCAGCTGGGGAGGGGGGAGCGAGCAGTACTTC.

The V gene is TRBV4-3, the J gene TRBJ2-7, with D tentatively TRBD1 (7 bases). This CDR3 has 17 amino acids. The V end was cut by 4 bases, the J end by 1 base, with 20 bases between. Germline CDR1 is LGHNA and CDR2 is YSLEER. The CDR3: CASSRSVRGARSYEQYF. The CDR3 nucleotides are TGCGCCAGCAGCCGGTCTGTCAGGGGGGCGCGGTCCTACGAGCAGTACTTC.

The J gene is TRBJ1-1, the V gene TRBV7-2; TRBD1 might be the D (5 bases). The V end was cut by 7 bases, the J end by 4 bases, with 16 bases between. There are 14 residues in the CDR3. Germline V lookup: CDR1 SGHTA, CDR2 FQGNSA. The CDR3 sequence is CASNRVGGGTEAFF. In nucleotides, the CDR3 is TGTGCCAGCAACCGTGTCGGGGGTGGCACTGAAGCTTTCTTT.

The V call is TRBV9, the J call TRBJ2-3; no reliable D call. The CDR3 runs to 15 residues. V dropped 4 bases and J dropped 3 bases, with 15 bases sitting between them. The germline gives CDR1 SGDLS, CDR2 YYNGEE. In DNA, the CDR3 is TGTGCCAGCAGCCCGCGGCCAACCAGGACAGATACGCAGTATTTT. Encoded protein: CASSPRPTRTDTQYF.

This clone was observed once. This chain uses TRBV7-7 with TRBJ2-5, with D perhaps TRBD1 (6 bases). The CDR3 has 14 residues. CDR1 is SSHAT and CDR2 is FNYEAQ in the germline V gene (reference sequence). The germline V and J ends were trimmed by 1 base and 1 base, with 7 bases remaining between them. The CDR3 region has the DNA TGTGCCAGCAGCTTAGGGGGGCTCCAAGAGACCCAGTACTTC. Amino acid sequence: CASSLGGLQETQYF.

The chain employs TRBV18 and TRBJ2-7; D perhaps matches TRBD2 (5 bases). The CDR3 has 15 amino acids. V was shortened by 0 bases and J by 2 bases, with 11 bases between the two germline ends. Germline lookup yields CDR1 KGHSH and CDR2 LQKENI. Here the CDR3 reads CASSPPRTGTYEQYF. The CDR3 DNA sequence: TGTGCCAGCTCACCACCCCGGACGGGAACCTACGAGCAGTACTTC.

This clone was seen just once. CDR3 nucleotides: TGTGCCAGCAGCGTAGTCCCAGGGGGGTCTGGGGCCAACGTCCTGACTTTC. This codes for CASSVVPGGSGANVLTF. The chain has TRBV9 and TRBJ2-6; the D gene is possibly TRBD1 (7 bases). V was shortened by 0 bases and J by 1 base, with 11 bases between the two germline ends. This CDR3 has 17 residues. CDR1 is SGDLS, CDR2 YYNGEE, per germline.

This chain connects TRBV11-2 to TRBJ2-1; weak D call: TRBD2 (6 bases). Germline V gene sequence: CDR1 SGHAT, CDR2 FQNNGV. CDR3 length equals 15 residues. Trimming stripped 8 bases from V and 5 bases from J, with 19 bases between. The CDR3 region is CASLTVGGRHNEQFF. DNA for the CDR3: TGTGCCAGCCTCACTGTGGGGGGAAGGCACAATGAGCAGTTCTTC.

The V call is TRBV10-2, the J call TRBJ2-7, with D perhaps TRBD2 (5 bases). This CDR3 has 12 residues. Per germline, CDR1 WSHSY and CDR2 SAAADI. V was clipped by 6 bases and J by 7 bases, with 13 bases between them. The CDR3 DNA reads as TGCGCCAGCAGCCGAGGGCGTCGGGAGCAGTACTTC. This sequence encodes CASSRGRREQYF.

The rearrangement links TRBV6-1 to TRBJ1-1, with TRBD1 matching over 7 bases. Germline CDR1 MNHNS, CDR2 SASEGT. The CDR3 length is 14 residues. Trimming at V came to 5 bases and at J to 5 bases, leaving 8 bases not matched to a gene. CDR3 coding DNA: TGTGCCAGCAGTCGAGGGGGCGTCGGGACTGAAGCTTTCTTT. Translation gives CASSRGGVGTEAFF.

This chain joins TRBV9 and TRBJ2-3; 7 nucleotides line up with TRBD2. The germline gives CDR1 SGDLS, CDR2 YYNGEE. V was pared by 0 bases and J by 6 bases, with 7 bases of the junction left unmatched. This CDR3 is 15 amino acids long. The CDR3 DNA reads TGTGCCAGCAGCGTAGACGGGGGGAAGACGGATACGCAGTATTTT. Translated: CASSVDGGKTDTQYF.

The chain carries TRBV30 and TRBJ2-7, with a tentative D call TRBD1 (5 bases). The ends were cut back, 2 bases at V and 5 bases at J, with 7 bases in the middle. Germline values: CDR1 GTSNPN, CDR2 SVGIG (reference sequence). The CDR3 sequence is 11 residues long. The CDR3 DNA reads TGTGCCTGGAGTTGGGGCGACGAGCAGTACTTC. Its protein is CAWSWGDEQYF.

J is TRBJ2-1 and V is TRBV9; no clear D. Deletions cut 0 bases from V and 2 bases from J, with 9 bases between. The length of the CDR3 is 15 residues. Germline V gene sequence: CDR1 SGDLS, CDR2 YYNGEE. In DNA, the CDR3 is TGTGCCAGCAGCGTAGTGGACGGAGCCTACAATGAGCAGTTCTTC. Its translation: CASSVVDGAYNEQFF.

The chain joins TRBV6-6 to TRBJ1-2, with D hard to call. The V gene lost 11 bases and the J gene lost 0 bases, with 10 bases spanning the gap. This CDR3 has 12 amino acids. Germline CDR1 is MNHNY and CDR2 is SVGAGI (reference sequence). In DNA, the CDR3 is TGTGCCGCAAGACAAGCTAACTATGGCTACACCTTC. This encodes CAARQANYGYTF.

The genes are TRBV6-5 and TRBJ2-3; tentative D call: TRBD2 (7 bases). Germline V CDR1 and CDR2: MNHEY, SVGAGI. The CDR3 loop spans 15 amino acids. Trimming cost V 5 bases and J 8 bases, with 20 bases left between them. CDR3 nucleotides: TGTGCCAGCAGTAACGCCCTTGGGGGGGCCTCTACGCAGTATTTT. It translates to CASSNALGGASTQYF.

This rearrangement joins TRBV4-2 to TRBJ1-2; D perhaps matches TRBD1 (6 bases). Per germline, CDR1 LGHNA and CDR2 YNFKEQ. The length of the CDR3 is 13 residues. Trimming cost V 4 bases and J 3 bases, with 9 bases left between them. CDR3: CASSRTEDYGYTF. The CDR3 DNA reads TGTGCCAGCAGCCGGACAGAAGACTATGGCTACACCTTC.

With regard to this clone: At one end the junction does not follow the germline gene, possibly because of a read error. The V call is TRBV7-3, the J call TRBJ1-1; no clear D. The CDR3 extends over 14 amino acids. Germline CDR1 SGHTA, CDR2 FQGTGA. This CDR3 reads CASSQEMAYTEAFF. As DNA, the CDR3 is TGCGCCAGCAGCCAAGAGATGGCATACACTGAAGCTTTCTTT.

The genes are TRBV19 and TRBJ2-3, with 9 bases fitting TRBD1. This CDR3 comprises 15 residues. Germline loops: CDR1 LNHDA, CDR2 SQIVND (reference sequence). V shed 5 bases and J 3 bases; nucleotides not matched to a gene: 6. The CDR3 DNA reads as TGTGCCAGTAGTTGGGGGACAGGGATTACAGATACGCAGTATTTT. Translating it yields CASSWGTGITDTQYF.